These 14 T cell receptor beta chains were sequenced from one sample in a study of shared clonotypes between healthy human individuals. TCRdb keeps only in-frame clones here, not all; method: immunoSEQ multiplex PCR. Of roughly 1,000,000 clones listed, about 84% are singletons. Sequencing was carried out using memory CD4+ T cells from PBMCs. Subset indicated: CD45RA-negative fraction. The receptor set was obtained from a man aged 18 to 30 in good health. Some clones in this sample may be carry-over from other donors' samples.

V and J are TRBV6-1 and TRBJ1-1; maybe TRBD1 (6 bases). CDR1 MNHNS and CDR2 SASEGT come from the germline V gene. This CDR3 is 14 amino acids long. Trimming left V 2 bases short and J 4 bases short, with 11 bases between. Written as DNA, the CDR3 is TGTGCCAGCAGTGAAAGAGTGGGGGCCACTGAAGCTTTCTTT. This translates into CASSERVGATEAFF.

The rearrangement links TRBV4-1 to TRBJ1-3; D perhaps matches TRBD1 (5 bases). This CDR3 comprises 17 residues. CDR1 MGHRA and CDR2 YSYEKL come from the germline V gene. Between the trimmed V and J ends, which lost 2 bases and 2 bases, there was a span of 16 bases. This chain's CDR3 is CASSQPWQGSPGNTIYF. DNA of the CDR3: TGCGCCAGCAGCCAACCTTGGCAGGGATCGCCTGGAAACACCATATATTTT.

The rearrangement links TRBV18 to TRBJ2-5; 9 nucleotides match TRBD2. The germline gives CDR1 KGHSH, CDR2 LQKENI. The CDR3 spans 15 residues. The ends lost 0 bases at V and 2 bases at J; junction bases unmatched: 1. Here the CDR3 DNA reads TGTGCCAGCTCACCACCGACTAGCGGACAAGAGACCCAGTACTTC. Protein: CASSPPTSGQETQYF.

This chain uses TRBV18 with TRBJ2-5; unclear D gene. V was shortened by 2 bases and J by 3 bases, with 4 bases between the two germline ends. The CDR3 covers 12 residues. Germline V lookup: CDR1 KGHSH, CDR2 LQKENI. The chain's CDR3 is CASSPSEETQYF. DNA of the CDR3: TGTGCCAGCTCACCATCCGAAGAGACCCAGTACTTC.

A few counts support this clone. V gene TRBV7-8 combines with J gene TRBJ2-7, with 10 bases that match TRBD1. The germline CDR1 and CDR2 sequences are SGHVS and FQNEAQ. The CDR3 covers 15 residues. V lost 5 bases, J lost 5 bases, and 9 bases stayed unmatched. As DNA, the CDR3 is TGTGCCAGCAGCAAATTGACAGGGGGCACGGACGAGCAGTACTTC. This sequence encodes CASSKLTGGTDEQYF.

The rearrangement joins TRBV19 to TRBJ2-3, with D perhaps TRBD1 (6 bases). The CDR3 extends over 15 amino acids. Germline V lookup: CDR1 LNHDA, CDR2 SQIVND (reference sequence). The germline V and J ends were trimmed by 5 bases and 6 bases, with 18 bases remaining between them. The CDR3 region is CASSARILRGDTQYF. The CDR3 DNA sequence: TGTGCCAGTAGTGCCCGTATATTGAGGGGGGATACGCAGTATTTT.

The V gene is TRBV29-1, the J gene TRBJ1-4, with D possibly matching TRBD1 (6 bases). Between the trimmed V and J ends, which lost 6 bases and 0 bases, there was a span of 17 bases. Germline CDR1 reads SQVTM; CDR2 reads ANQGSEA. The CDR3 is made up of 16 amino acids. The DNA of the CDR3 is TGCAGCGTGCGAACAGGGCTACCCCCAACTAATGAAAAACTGTTTTTT. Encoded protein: CSVRTGLPPTNEKLFF. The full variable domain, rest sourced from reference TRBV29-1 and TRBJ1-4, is SAVISQKPSRDICQRGTSLTIQCQVDSQVTMMFWYRQQPGQSLTLIATANQGSEATYESGFVIDKFPISRPNLTFSTLTVSNMSPEDSSIYLCSVRTGLPPTNEKLFFGSGTQLSVL.

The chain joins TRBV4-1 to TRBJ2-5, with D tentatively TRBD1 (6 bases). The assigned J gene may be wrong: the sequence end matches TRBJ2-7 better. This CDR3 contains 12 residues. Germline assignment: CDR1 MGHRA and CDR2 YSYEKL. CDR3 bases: TGCGCCAGCAGCTTCACAGGGTACGAGCAGTACTTC. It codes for CASSFTGYEQYF.

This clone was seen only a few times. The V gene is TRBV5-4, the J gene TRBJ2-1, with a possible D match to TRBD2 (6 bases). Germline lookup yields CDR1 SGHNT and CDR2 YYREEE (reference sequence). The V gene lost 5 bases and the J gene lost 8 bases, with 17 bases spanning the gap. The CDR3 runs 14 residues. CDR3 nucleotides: TGTGCCAGCAGTAGGGGACTGGGGGTAGATGAGCAGTTCTTC. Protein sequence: CASSRGLGVDEQFF.

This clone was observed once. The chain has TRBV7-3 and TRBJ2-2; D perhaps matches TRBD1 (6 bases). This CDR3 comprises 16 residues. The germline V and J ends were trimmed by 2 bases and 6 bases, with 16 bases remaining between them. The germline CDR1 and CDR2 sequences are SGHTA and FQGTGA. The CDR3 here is CASSLGGQGKAGELFF. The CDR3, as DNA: TGTGCCAGCAGCTTAGGTGGTCAGGGGAAGGCCGGGGAGCTGTTTTTT.

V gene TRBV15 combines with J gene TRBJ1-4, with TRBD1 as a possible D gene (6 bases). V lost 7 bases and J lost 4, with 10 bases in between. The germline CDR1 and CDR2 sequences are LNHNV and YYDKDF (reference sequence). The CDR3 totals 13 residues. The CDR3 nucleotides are TGTGCCACCATGGGGGGCTTTAATGAAAAACTGTTTTTT. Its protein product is CATMGGFNEKLFF.

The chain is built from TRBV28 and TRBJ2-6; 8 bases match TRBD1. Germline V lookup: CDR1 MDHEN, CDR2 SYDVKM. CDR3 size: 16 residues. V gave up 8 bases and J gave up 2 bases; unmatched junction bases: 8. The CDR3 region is CASGLSQGAGANVLTF. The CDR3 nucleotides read TGTGCCAGCGGTCTATCACAGGGGGCTGGGGCCAACGTCCTGACTTTC.

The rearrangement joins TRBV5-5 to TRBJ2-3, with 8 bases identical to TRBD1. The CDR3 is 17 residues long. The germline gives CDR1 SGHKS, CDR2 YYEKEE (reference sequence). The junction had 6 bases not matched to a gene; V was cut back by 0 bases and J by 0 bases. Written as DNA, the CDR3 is TGTGCCAGCAGCTTGGGACAGGGGACGGGTAGCACAGATACGCAGTATTTT. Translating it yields CASSLGQGTGSTDTQYF.

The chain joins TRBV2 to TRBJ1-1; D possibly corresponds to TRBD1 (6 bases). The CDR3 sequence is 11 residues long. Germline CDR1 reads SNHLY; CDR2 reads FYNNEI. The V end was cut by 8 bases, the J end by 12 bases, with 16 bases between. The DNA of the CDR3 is TGTGCCAGCGGAACGGACAGCCACCCTTTCTTT. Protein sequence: CASGTDSHPFF.